A single sample gave rise to the 13 T cell receptor beta chains below, sequenced in a study of cytomegalovirus exposure and HLA in healthy donors. PCR was performed using 60 Vbeta and 13 Jbeta primers. Clones were read by immunoSEQ multiplex PCR, and TCRdb kept only the in-frame ones, dropping some. The sample has about 130,000 clones, approximately 80% seen once; the top ten hold under 5%. Material for sequencing was PBMCs. These receptors were obtained from a male donor in good health and CMV-seropositive.

V gene TRBV6-5 combines with J gene TRBJ2-1, with 9 bases lining up with TRBD2. This CDR3 is 15 amino acids long. The J segment lost 7 bases and the V segment lost 2 bases, leaving 6 bases of the junction unmatched. The V gene's germline CDR1 is MNHEY and CDR2 SVGAGI. The CDR3, as DNA: TGTGCCAGCAGTTACGGCGGGGGGGCTCAGAATGAGCAGTTCTTC. It specifies CASSYGGGAQNEQFF.

This chain connects TRBV14 to TRBJ2-7; possible D gene TRBD2, 6 bases. The CDR3 has 15 residues. Germline V gives CDR1 SGHDN, CDR2 FVKESK. The V end was cut by 0 bases, the J end by 4 bases, with 13 bases between. The chain's CDR3 is CASSQDPRGIYEQYF. CDR3 in DNA: TGTGCCAGCAGCCAAGATCCCCGCGGGATTTACGAGCAGTACTTC.

V gene TRBV25-1 combines with J gene TRBJ2-7; 7 bases fit TRBD1. Trimming cost V 5 bases and J 3 bases; bases outside gene matches: 4. This CDR3 is built from 13 residues. CDR1 is MGHDK, CDR2 SYGVNS, per germline. The CDR3 coding sequence is TGTGCCAGCAGTAAGGGACAGAGCTACGAGCAGTACTTC. The encoded protein is CASSKGQSYEQYF.

The chain combines TRBV5-1 with TRBJ2-2; 7 bases are shared with TRBD2. V shed 2 bases and J 5 bases; nucleotides not matched to a gene: 3. CDR3 length: 14 amino acids. Germline assignment: CDR1 SGHRS and CDR2 YFSETQ. The CDR3 sequence is CASSFTAGTGELFF. The CDR3 coding sequence is TGCGCCAGCAGCTTCACAGCGGGAACCGGGGAGCTGTTTTTT.

The chain couples TRBV15 to TRBJ1-1; D call uncertain. V was pared by 0 bases and J by 3 bases, with 8 bases between. Per the germline V gene, CDR1 is LNHNV and CDR2 is YYDKDF (reference sequence). This CDR3 is built from 14 residues. DNA of the CDR3: TGTGCCACCAGCAGAGACTTAGGAGACACTGAAGCTTTCTTT. Translating it yields CATSRDLGDTEAFF.

This clone has only a few counts. The genes are TRBV5-6 and TRBJ1-4; 7 bases agree with TRBD1. With V trimmed by 0 bases and J by 8 bases, 10 bases remained unmatched. The CDR3 runs 16 residues. Germline V gene sequence: CDR1 SGHDT, CDR2 YYEEEE. The CDR3 bases are TGTGCCAGCAGCTTGGCTCCCGGACAGGAGGGCGAAAAACTGTTTTTT. Translating it yields CASSLAPGQEGEKLFF. The variable domain in full, completed from reference TRBV5-6 and TRBJ1-4, reads DAGVTQSPTHLIKTRGQQVTLRCSPKSGHDTVSWYQQALGQGPQFIFQYYEEEERQRGNFPDRFSGHQFPNYSSELNVNALLLGDSALYLCASSLAPGQEGEKLFFGSGTQLSVL.

Judged by abundance, this clone is medium-sized. The chain links TRBV19 to TRBJ1-1; 10 bases agree with TRBD1. This CDR3 is 17 amino acids long. V was clipped by 5 bases and J by 0 bases; unmatched bases: 9. Germline-derived CDR1 and CDR2 are LNHDA and SQIVND (reference sequence). The CDR3 region has the DNA TGTGCCAGTAGTCGAGAAGACAGGGGGCAAATGAACACTGAAGCTTTCTTT. Translation gives CASSREDRGQMNTEAFF.

The chain is built from TRBV19 and TRBJ1-1; D is possibly TRBD1 (6 bases). V was clipped by 6 bases and J by 2 bases, with 10 bases between them. The CDR3 covers 13 residues. Germline V gene lookup returns CDR1 LNHDA and CDR2 SQIVND (reference sequence). The CDR3 region has the DNA TGTGCCAGTAGAGGACAGTTTAACACTGAAGCTTTCTTT. It encodes CASRGQFNTEAFF.

J is TRBJ2-1 and V is TRBV1; TRBD1 was called by the table and not checked on the DNA. TRBV1 is flagged as a pseudogene. The CDR3 is made up of 16 amino acids. The CDR3 nucleotides read TGCACCAGCAGCCAAGATAATCCACAGAACTACAATGAGCAGTTCTTC. This codes for CTSSQDNPQNYNEQFF.

V and J are TRBV19 and TRBJ2-2, with unresolved D. Germline V gives CDR1 LNHDA, CDR2 SQIVND (reference sequence). CDR3 length: 14 residues. The V and J ends lost 0 bases and 7 bases respectively, with 9 bases between them. The chain's CDR3 is CASSIDLEVGELFF. CDR3 bases: TGTGCCAGTAGTATAGATCTTGAGGTCGGGGAGCTGTTTTTT. Supplemented by reference TRBV19 and TRBJ2-2, the full variable domain reads DGGITQSPKYLFRKEGQNVTLSCEQNLNHDAMYWYRQDPGQGLRLIYYSQIVNDFQKGDIAEGYSVSREKKESFPLTVTSAQKNPTAFYLCASSIDLEVGELFFGEGSRLTVL.

This chain uses TRBV6-5 with TRBJ2-5, with 9 positions matching TRBD2. Near its end, the DNA agrees better with TRBJ2-7, so the J call may be wrong. From germline, CDR1 is MNHEY and CDR2 SVGAGI. The CDR3 extends over 15 amino acids. CDR3 region: CASSYSREGIDEQYF. CDR3 in DNA: TGTGCCAGCAGTTACTCGCGGGAGGGTATAGACGAGCAGTACTTC.

The chain couples TRBV7-9 to TRBJ2-7, with a weak D call TRBD2 (6 bases). The CDR3 covers 15 residues. Germline-derived CDR1 and CDR2 are SEHNR and FQNEAQ (reference sequence). Deletions cut 5 bases from V and 3 bases from J, with 17 bases between. The DNA for the CDR3 is TGTGCCAGCAGCGTCGGGCGGGACCGAAGCTACGAGCAGTACTTC. Protein sequence: CASSVGRDRSYEQYF.

This chain links TRBV13 with TRBJ2-1; D may be TRBD1 (5 bases). Trimming shortened V by 1 base and J by 4 bases, and 11 bases separated the two germline ends. The CDR3 is made up of 15 amino acids. Germline-derived CDR1 and CDR2 are PRHDT and FYEKMQ (reference sequence). CDR3 protein: CASSLDQGIYNEQFF. CDR3 DNA: TGTGCCAGCAGCTTAGACCAGGGAATTTACAATGAGCAGTTCTTC.